Below, 24 T cell receptor beta chains from the same sample are listed, as sequenced in a study of cytomegalovirus exposure and HLA in healthy donors (dated by TCRdb to about 2017). The protocol used for the library was the immunoSEQ multiplex PCR assay. The multiplex PCR relied on a mix of 60 forward primers for TCR Vbeta segments and 13 reverse primers for TCR Jbeta segments. TCRdb mirrors the immuneACCESS table, restricted to in-frame sequences. Some clones are absent from its copies; in checked studies, under half trace to an unresolved V gene, and the reason for the others is unknown. This sample lists approximately 100,000 clones; under 85% were detected once. About a tenth of the sample is in the top ten clones. The material sequenced was PBMCs. The receptors were gathered from a middle-aged man in good health and CMV-seropositive.

This clone has just a few counts. The genes are TRBV6-4 and TRBJ2-3; 10 nucleotides match TRBD2. The CDR3 totals 15 residues. Unmatched junction bases numbered 1, after V lost 3 bases and J lost 1 base. Germline CDR1 is MRHNA and CDR2 is SNTAGT. This chain's CDR3 is CASSEGTSGTDTQYF. The CDR3 bases are TGTGCCAGCAGTGAGGGGACTAGCGGCACAGATACGCAGTATTTT.

J is TRBJ2-7 and V is TRBV11-2; 9 bases map to TRBD1. This CDR3 is 17 amino acids long. The junction had 11 bases not matched to a gene; V was cut back by 5 bases and J by 0 bases. Per the germline V gene, CDR1 is SGHAT and CDR2 is FQNNGV. The CDR3 DNA reads TGTGCCAGCAGCACCGGGACAGGGCCCCCTAGCTCCTACGAGCAGTACTTC. Translation gives CASSTGTGPPSSYEQYF.

This clone appeared a single time. This rearrangement joins TRBV28 to TRBJ1-1; possible D gene TRBD1, 6 bases. The CDR3 has 15 amino acids. Trimming left V 5 bases short and J 1 base short, with 14 bases between. Germline-derived CDR1 and CDR2 are MDHEN and SYDVKM. The CDR3 DNA reads TGTGCCAGCAGTCCTAGTGGGGGCTGGAACACTGAAGCTTTCTTT. Its translation: CASSPSGGWNTEAFF.

The V gene is TRBV5-1, the J gene TRBJ1-1, with D tentatively TRBD1 (5 bases). V was pared by 0 bases and J by 3 bases, with 12 bases between. Germline loops: CDR1 SGHRS, CDR2 YFSETQ. The CDR3 length is 15 residues. This chain's CDR3 is CASSLVAGIYTEAFF. CDR3 nucleotides: TGCGCCAGCAGCTTGGTCGCAGGGATATACACTGAAGCTTTCTTT.

CDR3 coding DNA: TGTGCCAGCAGCTTGGGAGCGGGGGGGCCCAATGAGCAGTTCTTC. Residues: CASSLGAGGPNEQFF. V usage is TRBV5-4 and J usage is TRBJ2-1; TRBD2 aligns across 10 bases. This CDR3 contains 15 residues. The trim removed 0 bases at V and 6 bases at J, leaving 3 bases unmatched. Looked up from germline, CDR1 is SGHNT and CDR2 is YYREEE (reference sequence).

This clone has just a few counts. This chain links TRBV7-9 with TRBJ1-6; D is ambiguous. There are 13 residues in the CDR3. Germline-derived CDR1 and CDR2 are SEHNR and FQNEAQ (reference sequence). The germline V and J ends were trimmed by 2 bases and 5 bases, with 4 bases remaining between them. CDR3 sequence (DNA): TGTGCCAGCAGCTTATCCAATAATTCACCCCTCCACTTT. This sequence encodes CASSLSNNSPLHF.

The chain couples TRBV28 to TRBJ1-5, with D possibly matching TRBD1 (6 bases). V lost 3 bases, J lost 3 bases, and 12 bases lay in between. The CDR3 runs 15 residues. Germline V gene sequence: CDR1 MDHEN, CDR2 SYDVKM. The CDR3 is CASSFGGQYNQPQHF. CDR3 DNA sequence: TGTGCCAGCAGTTTCGGTGGACAGTACAATCAGCCCCAGCATTTT.

The chain couples TRBV4-2 to TRBJ2-3; D unresolved. Trimming stripped 4 bases from V and 0 bases from J, with 8 bases between. CDR1 and CDR2 from the germline V gene are LGHNA and YNFKEQ. The CDR3 contains 14 residues. This CDR3 reads CASSPPSSTDTQYF. In nucleotides, the CDR3 is TGTGCCAGCAGCCCACCTAGTAGCACAGATACGCAGTATTTT.

The chain combines TRBV7-2 with TRBJ2-2, with 12 bases aligning to TRBD2. CDR1 and CDR2 (germline): SGHTA, FQGNSA. The CDR3 extends over 17 amino acids. The trim removed 2 bases at V and 5 bases at J, leaving 6 bases unmatched. CDR3 nucleotides: TGTGCCAGCAGCTTACGGACTAGCGGGGCAGGAACCGGGGAGCTGTTTTTT. It is translated as CASSLRTSGAGTGELFF.

The genes are TRBV18 and TRBJ1-1; the match to TRBD1 covers 9 bases. The germline gives CDR1 KGHSH, CDR2 LQKENI. The CDR3 spans 15 residues. J gave up 3 bases and V 3 bases, and 5 bases lay outside the gene matches. The CDR3 region has the DNA TGTGCCAGCTCACCCGAGACAGGGGGAGACACTGAAGCTTTCTTT. Translating gives CASSPETGGDTEAFF.

As to this clone: A read error may produce the germline difference seen at one junction end. The CDR3 DNA sequence: TGTGCCAGGAAAGGACTAGCGGGGGGGAGCATGGACTTC. This translates into CARKGLAGGSMDF. The chain employs TRBV2 and TRBJ2-7, with 15 nucleotides matching TRBD2. Looked up from germline, CDR1 is SNHLY and CDR2 is FYNNEI. This CDR3 is built from 13 residues.

As for this clone: Distinct nucleotide sequences in the sample also encode this CDR3. The chain combines TRBV7-2 with TRBJ1-2; tentative D call: TRBD1 (5 bases). CDR1 is SGHTA and CDR2 is FQGNSA in the germline V gene. Trimming took 5 bases from V and 2 from J, leaving 15 bases between them. The CDR3 contains 15 residues. The CDR3 region is CASSIDTGTNYGYTF. The CDR3 DNA reads as TGTGCCAGCAGCATCGACACAGGAACCAACTATGGCTACACCTTC. The full variable domain, completed using reference TRBV7-2 and TRBJ1-2, is GAGVSQSPSNKVTEKGKDVELRCDPISGHTALYWYRQSLGQGLEFLIYFQGNSAPDKSGLPSDRFSAERTGGSVSTLTIQRTQQEDSAVYLCASSIDTGTNYGYTFGSGTRLTVV.

The J gene is TRBJ1-4, the V gene TRBV27, with 10 nucleotides matching TRBD1. Trimming took 5 bases from V and 8 from J; bases not matched to a gene: 8. Germline-derived CDR1 and CDR2 are MNHEY and SMNVEV (reference sequence). The length of the CDR3 is 15 residues. CDR3 bases: TGTGCCAGCAGTACCCCGACAGGGGGCGGGGAAAAACTGTTTTTT. Translated: CASSTPTGGGEKLFF.

This chain links TRBV18 with TRBJ1-1, with D perhaps matching TRBD1 (6 bases). CDR3 length: 14 amino acids. The germline gives CDR1 KGHSH, CDR2 LQKENI. V dropped 1 base and J dropped 0 bases, with 6 bases sitting between them. Here the CDR3 DNA reads TGTGCCAGCTCACCACGGACAGTGAACACTGAAGCTTTCTTT. Translating gives CASSPRTVNTEAFF.

This rearrangement joins TRBV11-2 to TRBJ2-7, with 11 bases matching TRBD2. The CDR3 runs 16 residues. The germline V gene has CDR1 SGHAT and CDR2 FQNNGV. The trim removed 5 bases at V and 4 bases at J, leaving 10 bases unmatched. The CDR3, as DNA: TGTGCCAGCAGCCCCCCGACGACTAGCGGGACGTACGAGCAGTACTTC. It specifies CASSPPTTSGTYEQYF.

Written as DNA, the CDR3 is TGTGCCAGCAGCTTCAGGGTCGGGGGGACTGAAGCTTTCTTT. Its protein product is CASSFRVGGTEAFF. The gene calls are TRBV5-6 and TRBJ1-1; TRBD1 is a possible D gene (5 bases). V was clipped by 2 bases and J by 5 bases, with 13 bases between them. The CDR3 sequence is 14 residues long. Germline V lookup: CDR1 SGHDT, CDR2 YYEEEE.

This clone is a singleton in its sample. CDR3 protein: CASITLAGMNTGELFF. In DNA, the CDR3 is TGTGCCAGCATAACCTTAGCGGGGATGAACACCGGGGAGCTGTTTTTT. V is TRBV7-9 and J is TRBJ2-2; 8 bases agree with TRBD2. This CDR3 contains 16 residues. CDR1 and CDR2 (germline): SEHNR, FQNEAQ (reference sequence). J was trimmed by 1 base and V by 7 bases; bases with no gene match: 8.

This clone occurred once. The rearrangement links TRBV4-3 to TRBJ2-2; tentatively, D is TRBD2 (6 bases). V gave up 1 base and J gave up 8 bases, with 11 bases separating them. The CDR3 is 14 amino acids. CDR1 is LGHNA, CDR2 YSLEER, per germline. As DNA, the CDR3 is TGCGCCAGCAGCCAAGGCAGGAGGGTGGGGGAGCTGTTTTTT. This sequence encodes CASSQGRRVGELFF.

The V and J genes are TRBV7-8 and TRBJ2-7; 8 bases are a match to TRBD1. In germline, CDR1 is SGHVS, CDR2 FQNEAQ. The CDR3 sequence is 15 residues long. Trimming removed 0 bases from V and 9 bases from J; junction bases left unmatched: 10. For the CDR3, the DNA is TGTGCCAGCAGCTTAGCGGGACCCAGGGGGCGCGGGCAGTACTTC. Its translation is CASSLAGPRGRGQYF.

V and J are TRBV29-1 and TRBJ2-3; TRBD2 agrees at 9 bases. Germline values: CDR1 SQVTM, CDR2 ANQGSEA. The CDR3 sequence is 15 residues long. After removal of 3 bases from V and 6 bases from J, the junction contained 10 bases not matched to a gene. Here the CDR3 DNA reads TGCAGCGTTGACGGTGGCGGCGGGGGGGTGGATACGCAGTATTTT. It translates to CSVDGGGGGVDTQYF.

The J gene is TRBJ2-3, the V gene TRBV11-2, with D possibly matching TRBD2 (5 bases). V shed 5 bases and J shed 3 bases, with 15 bases lying between them. Per germline, CDR1 SGHAT and CDR2 FQNNGV. The CDR3 is 15 amino acids. Here the CDR3 reads CASSPSSSSTDTQYF. As DNA, the CDR3 is TGTGCCAGCAGCCCGTCGTCTAGCAGTACAGATACGCAGTATTTT. Full variable domain (remainder filled in from reference TRBV11-2 and TRBJ2-3): EAGVAQSPRYKIIEKRQSVAFWCNPISGHATLYWYQQILGQGPKLLIQFQNNGVVDDSQLPKDRFSAERLKGVDSTLKIQPAKLEDSAVYLCASSPSSSSTDTQYFGPGTRLTVL.

The genes are TRBV11-2 and TRBJ1-6, with unresolved D. CDR3 size: 15 residues. The germline CDR1 and CDR2 sequences are SGHAT and FQNNGV. Trimming left V 0 bases short and J 9 bases short, with 12 bases between. The CDR3, as DNA: TGTGCCAGCAGCTTAGAGGCGGGTTTGGGTTCACCCCTCCACTTT. It is translated as CASSLEAGLGSPLHF.

The genes are TRBV6-5 and TRBJ2-2, with TRBD2 identical over 10 bases. Trimming at V came to 2 bases and at J to 9 bases, leaving 6 bases not matched to a gene. CDR1 is MNHEY and CDR2 is SVGAGI in the germline V gene. This CDR3 is built from 15 residues. CDR3 bases: TGTGCCAGCAGTTACCGAGCGGGGGGGCCGCGGGAGCTGTTTTTT. Its protein product is CASSYRAGGPRELFF.

This clone was recorded once. The rearrangement links TRBV7-9 to TRBJ1-3; 7 bases are a match to TRBD1. This CDR3 is built from 14 residues. From germline, CDR1 is SEHNR and CDR2 FQNEAQ (reference sequence). The V gene end was trimmed by 6 bases and the J gene end by 4 bases; junction bases not matched to a gene: 6. As DNA, the CDR3 is TGTGCCAGCAGGGAAACAGGGGCAGGAAACACCATATATTTT. Amino acids: CASRETGAGNTIYF.